Presented here are 16 T cell receptor beta chains from one specimen sequenced in a study of blood T cell repertoires in COVID-19. Profiling relied on immunoSEQ multiplex PCR, and the TCRdb table lists in-frame clones only, not all of them. The repertoire holds about 200,000 clones, roughly 94% seen once, with around 0.8% in the top ten. The material sequenced was peripheral blood. Source of these receptors: a man aged 25-40 years with COVID-19, enrolled during active disease.

This chain uses TRBV5-6 with TRBJ2-3, with TRBD2 identical over 12 bases. CDR3 size: 14 residues. Unmatched junction bases numbered 4, after V lost 4 bases and J lost 7 bases. Germline CDR1 SGHDT, CDR2 YYEEEE. The chain's CDR3 is CASSPGTSGYTQYF. The CDR3 DNA sequence: TGTGCCAGCAGCCCAGGGACTAGCGGGTATACGCAGTATTTT.

This clone was found once. This chain connects TRBV2 to TRBJ1-1; 8 bases map to TRBD1. V was clipped by 5 bases and J by 11 bases; unmatched bases: 13. Germline V gives CDR1 SNHLY, CDR2 FYNNEI. The CDR3 spans 14 residues. The CDR3 reads CASSSDRAGGRAFF. DNA for the CDR3: TGTGCCAGCAGTTCGGACAGGGCCGGAGGGAGGGCTTTCTTT. The complete variable domain, with remaining parts taken from reference TRBV2 and TRBJ1-1, reads EPEVTQTPSHQVTQMGQEVILRCVPISNHLYFYWYRQILGQKVEFLVSFYNNEISEKSEIFDDQFSVERPDGSNFTLKIRSTKLEDSAMYFCASSSDRAGGRAFFGQGTRLTVV.

The chain is built from TRBV10-2 and TRBJ2-7, with 8 bases lining up with TRBD2. Germline V gene data show CDR1 as WSHSY and CDR2 as SAAADI. The CDR3 sequence is 15 residues long. J was trimmed by 4 bases and V by 3 bases; bases with no gene match: 8. The CDR3 is CASSDIGTRNYEQYF. In nucleotides, the CDR3 is TGCGCCAGCAGTGACATTGGGACTAGAAATTACGAGCAGTACTTC.

In DNA form, the CDR3 reads TGTGCCAGACGAAGTCCCATCCCTCCCGCGGTCCCTAAACCCCGATACAATGAGCAGTTCTTC. It is translated as CARRSPIPPAVPKPRYNEQFF. The chain has TRBV9 and TRBJ2-1; D gene ambiguous. The CDR3 runs 21 residues. In germline, CDR1 is SGDLS, CDR2 YYNGEE. V was clipped by 8 bases and J by 4 bases, with 37 bases between them.

The table lists this clone with a count of one. CDR3 protein: CASRLYRGGDTQYF. CDR3 DNA sequence: TGCGCCAGCAGATTATACAGGGGTGGAGATACGCAGTATTTT. The gene calls are TRBV5-1 and TRBJ2-3, with 7 bases aligning to TRBD1. From germline, CDR1 is SGHRS and CDR2 YFSETQ. Germline trimming cut 5 bases from V and 5 bases from J; bases unmatched to any gene: 8. The CDR3 is 14 residues long. Complete variable domain (other parts from reference TRBV5-1 and TRBJ2-3): KAGVTQTPRYLIKTRGQQVTLSCSPISGHRSVSWYQQTPGQGLQFLFEYFSETQRNKGNFPGRFSGRQFSNSRSEMNVSTLELGDSALYLCASRLYRGGDTQYFGPGTRLTVL.

The rearrangement links TRBV19 to TRBJ2-7; TRBD1 might be the D (7 bases). There are 17 residues in the CDR3. Germline lookup yields CDR1 LNHDA and CDR2 SQIVND (reference sequence). Trimming cost V 6 bases and J 0 bases, with 21 bases left between them. The CDR3 coding sequence is TGTGCCAGTAGGCCTCGAGGTGGGGGGACAGTCTCCTACGAGCAGTACTTC. Translated: CASRPRGGGTVSYEQYF.

The chain joins TRBV20-1 to TRBJ1-6, with 7 bases matching TRBD1. CDR1 and CDR2 from the germline V gene are DFQATT and SNEGSKA (reference sequence). The CDR3 extends over 15 amino acids. The trim removed 3 bases at V and 5 bases at J, leaving 7 bases unmatched. CDR3 in amino acids: CSASAQGGHNSPLHF. Written as DNA, the CDR3 is TGCAGTGCTAGTGCGCAGGGGGGACATAATTCACCCCTCCACTTT.

The chain carries TRBV20-1 and TRBJ1-2; D remains ambiguous. Between the trimmed V and J ends, which lost 3 bases and 8 bases, there was a span of 10 bases. CDR3 size: 11 residues. Germline CDR1 reads DFQATT; CDR2 reads SNEGSKA (reference sequence). CDR3 sequence: CSARGESGYTF. The CDR3 region has the DNA TGCAGTGCTAGGGGAGAGAGCGGCTACACCTTC.

The chain couples TRBV3-1 (or the pseudogene TRBV3-2) to TRBJ2-1; TRBD1 agrees at 11 bases. CDR3 length: 15 residues. The germline gives CDR1 LGHDT, CDR2 YNNKEL (reference sequence). Trimming removed 4 bases from V and 8 bases from J; junction bases left unmatched: 7. CDR3 protein: CASSPWTGGRDEQFF. The CDR3 DNA follows: TGTGCCAGCAGCCCCTGGACAGGGGGCCGCGATGAGCAGTTCTTC.

The V gene is TRBV15, the J gene TRBJ1-5; D gene unclear. Germline V gives CDR1 LNHNV, CDR2 YYDKDF (reference sequence). The CDR3 is 17 amino acids. Trimming shortened V by 2 bases and J by 0 bases, and 14 bases separated the two germline ends. For the CDR3, the DNA is TGTGCCACCAGCAGATTTAGCTTGCGGGATAGCAATCAGCCCCAGCATTTT. Amino acids: CATSRFSLRDSNQPQHF.

The V gene is TRBV7-9, the J gene TRBJ1-2, with unresolved D. V shed 5 bases and J shed 7 bases, with 20 bases lying between them. This CDR3 has 15 residues. Germline V gene sequence: CDR1 SEHNR, CDR2 FQNEAQ (reference sequence). CDR3 sequence reads: CASSAPPAGIGGYTF. The CDR3 DNA is TGTGCCAGCAGCGCCCCCCCCGCCGGGATCGGTGGCTACACCTTC.

V and J are TRBV5-1 and TRBJ1-4; D call uncertain. The CDR3 has 15 residues. V dropped 4 bases and J dropped 1 base, with 11 bases sitting between them. The germline V gene encodes CDR1 SGHRS and CDR2 YFSETQ. For the CDR3, the DNA is TGCGCCAGCAGCCCCGAGGCGGAAACTAATGAAAAACTGTTTTTT. Its translation is CASSPEAETNEKLFF. Full variable domain (missing parts from reference TRBV5-1 and TRBJ1-4): KAGVTQTPRYLIKTRGQQVTLSCSPISGHRSVSWYQQTPGQGLQFLFEYFSETQRNKGNFPGRFSGRQFSNSRSEMNVSTLELGDSALYLCASSPEAETNEKLFFGSGTQLSVL.

This chain links TRBV30 with TRBJ1-6; TRBD1 might be the D (6 bases). There are 16 residues in the CDR3. Trimming removed 0 bases from V and 12 bases from J, with 21 bases in between. Looked up from germline, CDR1 is GTSNPN and CDR2 is SVGIG (reference sequence). CDR3 DNA sequence: TGTGCCTGGAGTGTATACCAGGGGCTTAGGTTAGGACCCCTCCACTTT. It is translated as CAWSVYQGLRLGPLHF. Full variable domain (remainder filled in from reference TRBV30 and TRBJ1-6): SQTIHQWPATLVQPVGSPLSLECTVEGTSNPNLYWYRQAAGRGLQLLFYSVGIGQISSEVPQNLSASRPQDRQFILSSKKLLLSDSGFYLCAWSVYQGLRLGPLHFGNGTRLTVT.

The rearrangement uses TRBV6-5 and TRBJ2-5; weak D call: TRBD2 (6 bases). The CDR3 length is 14 residues. The V and J ends lost 7 bases and 5 bases respectively, with 17 bases between them. CDR1 MNHEY and CDR2 SVGAGI come from the germline V gene. CDR3 loop: CASTRSSGEETQYF. CDR3 DNA sequence: TGTGCCAGCACGCGGAGTAGCGGAGAGGAGACCCAGTACTTC.

V is TRBV6-5 and J is TRBJ1-2; 7 bases align to TRBD1. CDR1 and CDR2 (germline): MNHEY, SVGAGI. V shed 2 bases, J shed 1 base, and the junction held 4 bases outside the gene matches. This CDR3 spans 15 amino acids. The CDR3, as DNA: TGTGCCAGCAGTTACGGGACAGCCCTTAACTATGGCTACACCTTC. Protein sequence: CASSYGTALNYGYTF.

This chain joins TRBV4-2 and TRBJ2-2, with D tentatively TRBD2 (7 bases). From germline, CDR1 is LGHNA and CDR2 YNFKEQ. V shed 4 bases and J shed 6 bases, with 18 bases lying between them. This CDR3 region has 16 residues. In DNA form, the CDR3 reads TGTGCCAGCAGCCTGGAAGCCGGGGGGCGCTCCGGGGAGCTGTTTTTT. Its translation is CASSLEAGGRSGELFF.